This TCR beta chain was sequenced in a study of metastatic and nonmetastatic thyroid tumors. Across the study: A comparison of repertoires was made across blood and tumor or nodule tissue from malignant and benign thyroid patients.

Patients underwent thyroid surgery, and none had received any treatment before it. TCRdb re-called the PCR reads via MiXCR. Of 30,000 or so clones in the sample, approximately 7.4% are singletons; the top ten hold around 45%. This clone occurred many times. Its antigen remains unknown. The CDR3 spans 15 residues. The germline CDR1 and CDR2 sequences are KGHSH and LQKENI. V was trimmed by 1 base and J by 0 bases, leaving 9 bases between them. Study-wide results and limits: In both blood and tumor samples, TCR beta diversity was reported significantly higher for malignant than benign nodules.

Source material: blood. The sequence was collected from a female donor with papillary thyroid cancer or a benign thyroid nodule (not recorded which). Some clones in this sample may be carry-over from other donors' samples. The chain uses TRBV18 and TRBJ1-1; D remains ambiguous. The CDR3 loop reads CASSPLSDMNTEAFF. In nucleotides, the CDR3 is TGTGCCAGCTCACCACTTTCAGATATGAACACTGAAGCTTTCTTT.